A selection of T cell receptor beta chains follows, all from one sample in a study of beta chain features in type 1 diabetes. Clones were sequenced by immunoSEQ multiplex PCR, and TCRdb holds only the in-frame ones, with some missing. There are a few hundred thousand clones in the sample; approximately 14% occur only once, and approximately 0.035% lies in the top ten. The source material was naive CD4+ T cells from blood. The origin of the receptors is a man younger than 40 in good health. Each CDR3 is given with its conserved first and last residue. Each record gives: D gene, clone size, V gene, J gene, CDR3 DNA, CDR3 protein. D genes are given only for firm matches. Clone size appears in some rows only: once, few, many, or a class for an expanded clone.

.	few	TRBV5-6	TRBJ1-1	TGTGCCAGCAGCTTCATGACCCCGAACACTGAAGCTTTCTTT	CASSFMTPNTEAFF
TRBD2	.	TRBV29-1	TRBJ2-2	TGCAGCGTCGTCGGCGGGGGGGCCTCCCAGAACACCGGGGAGCTGTTTTTT	CSVVGGGASQNTGELFF
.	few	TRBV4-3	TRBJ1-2	TGCGCCAGCAGACGAATGAACTATGGCTACACCTTC	CASRRMNYGYTF
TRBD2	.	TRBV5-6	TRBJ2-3	TGTGCCAGCAGACTTATAGCGGGAGTCGGCACAGATACGCAGTATTTT	CASRLIAGVGTDTQYF
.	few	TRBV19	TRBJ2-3	TGTGCCAGTAGTATCTTGCGGGGATACACAGATACGCAGTATTTT	CASSILRGYTDTQYF
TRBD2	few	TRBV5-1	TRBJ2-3	TGCGCCAGCAGCTTGGTTAGCGGGGGCACAGATACGCAGTATTTT	CASSLVSGGTDTQYF
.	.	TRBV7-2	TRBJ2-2	TGTGCCAGCAGGTCTCGTGCGGAGGTCAATTCGCCCGGGGAGCTGTTTTTT	CASRSRAEVNSPGELFF
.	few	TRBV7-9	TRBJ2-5	TGTGCCAGCAGCTTAGGTTCGCTGGAGACCCAGTACTTC	CASSLGSLETQYF
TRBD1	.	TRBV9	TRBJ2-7	TGTGCCAGCAGCCTTGGGGGACAGGCATCCTACGAGCAGTACTTC	CASSLGGQASYEQYF
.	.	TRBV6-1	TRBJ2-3	TGTGCCAGCAGTGTAGGGCCCCAGGATACGCAGTATTTT	CASSVGPQDTQYF
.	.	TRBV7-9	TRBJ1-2	TGTGCCAGCAGCTCTAGAGGAAGTAACTATGGCTACACCTTC	CASSSRGSNYGYTF
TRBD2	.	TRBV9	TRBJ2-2	TGTGCCAGCAGCGTAGGTTCTAGCGGGGGCACCGGGGAGCTGTTTTTT	CASSVGSSGGTGELFF
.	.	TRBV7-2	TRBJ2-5	TGTGCCAGCAGCTCCCTACGGGGTGCGAAGACCCAGTACTTC	CASSSLRGAKTQYF
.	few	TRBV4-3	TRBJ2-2	TGCGCCAGCAGCCATGATGGCGGGGAGCTGTTTTTT	CASSHDGGELFF
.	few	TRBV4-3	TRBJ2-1	TGCGCCAGCAGCCAAGTTTGGAGTAGCTCCTACAATGAGCAGTTCTTC	CASSQVWSSSYNEQFF
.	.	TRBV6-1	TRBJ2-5	TGTGCCAGCAGTGACCTGGGTCAAGAAACCCAGTACTTC	CASSDLGQETQYF
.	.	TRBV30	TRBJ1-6	TGTGCCTGGAGCGGGGTCGGATCACCCCTCCACTTT	CAWSGVGSPLHF
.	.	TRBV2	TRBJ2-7	TGTGCCAGCAGTTTGAGCTACGAGCAGTACTTC	CASSLSYEQYF
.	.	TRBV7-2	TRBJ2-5	TGTGCCAGCAGCCAACAGTCCCGACAGGCGGAGACCCAGTACTTC	CASSQQSRQAETQYF
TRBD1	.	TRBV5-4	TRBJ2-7	TGTGCCAGCAGCTTGCGGGCCTGGACAGGGGGCCGGTCCTACGAGCAGTACTTC	CASSLRAWTGGRSYEQYF
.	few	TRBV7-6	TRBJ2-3	TGTGCCAGCAGCCGCTGGACAGATACGCAGTATTTT	CASSRWTDTQYF
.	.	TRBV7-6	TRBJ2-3	TGTGCCAGCAGCTCTCAACTAGTTGGCACAGATACGCAGTATTTT	CASSSQLVGTDTQYF
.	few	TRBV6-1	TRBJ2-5	TGTGCCAGCTGCCGAGACGGACAAGAGACCCAGTACTTC	CASCRDGQETQYF
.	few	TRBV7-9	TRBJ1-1	TGTGCCAGCAGCTCTCCGACAAAAATGAACACTGAAGCTTTCTTT	CASSSPTKMNTEAFF
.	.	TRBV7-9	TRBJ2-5	TGTGCCAGCAGCTTATCCCTAGAGACCCAGTACTTC	CASSLSLETQYF
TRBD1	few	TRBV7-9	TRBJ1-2	TGTGCCAGCAGCTTGACAGGGAAGGTAGCCTTTGGCTACACCTTC	CASSLTGKVAFGYTF
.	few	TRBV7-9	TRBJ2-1	TGTGCCAGCAGCTTAGCGGGCATCTACAATGAGCAGTTCTTC	CASSLAGIYNEQFF
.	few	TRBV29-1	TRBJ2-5	TGCAGCGCCCTACAGGGGGGGGAGACCCAGTACTTC	CSALQGGETQYF
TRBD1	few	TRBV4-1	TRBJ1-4	TGCGCCAGCAGCCATACCCCGGGACAGGGTACAGAAAAACTGTTTTTT	CASSHTPGQGTEKLFF
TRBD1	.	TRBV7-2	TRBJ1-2	TGTGCCAGCAGCTTAGCCGCCGGGACAGGGGGAGTGTTAACCTTC	CASSLAAGTGGVLTF
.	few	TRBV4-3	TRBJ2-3	TGCGCCAGCAGCCAAGTTGCGGTCGGCACAGATACGCAGTATTTT	CASSQVAVGTDTQYF
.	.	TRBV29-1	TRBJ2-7	TGCAGCGTTACCAAACAGGCGACCTACGAGCAGTACTTC	CSVTKQATYEQYF
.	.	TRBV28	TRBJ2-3	TGTGCCAGCGGTGAAGGGACCCCAGATACGCAGTATTTT	CASGEGTPDTQYF
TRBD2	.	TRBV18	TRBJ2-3	TGTGCCAGCTCACTACCGGGACTAGCCCCAGATACGCAGTATTTT	CASSLPGLAPDTQYF
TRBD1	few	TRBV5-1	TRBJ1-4	TGCGCCAGCAGCTCGGGACAGGGCAATGAAAAACTGTTTTTT	CASSSGQGNEKLFF
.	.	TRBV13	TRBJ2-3	TGTGCCAGCAGCGCCATGAGAGGTTGGGGGTTTCCCACAGATACGCAGTATTTT	CASSAMRGWGFPTDTQYF
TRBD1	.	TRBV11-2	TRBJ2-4	TGTGCCAGCAGCTTAAGGGTCCGGAGACAGGGGGAGAACATTCAGTACTTC	CASSLRVRRQGENIQYF
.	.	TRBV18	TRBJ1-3	TGTGCCAGCTCACCACCAGGACTGTACTCTGGAAACACCATATATTTT	CASSPPGLYSGNTIYF
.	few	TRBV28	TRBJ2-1	TGTGCCAGCAGCCCTGGCGGCAGGAGCTCCTACAATGAGCAGTTCTTC	CASSPGGRSSYNEQFF
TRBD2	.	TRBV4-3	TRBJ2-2	TGCGCCAGCAGCCAGTTAGGACTAGCGGGGGACACCGGGGAGCTGTTTTTT	CASSQLGLAGDTGELFF
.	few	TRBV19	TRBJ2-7	TGTGCCAGTAGTATCGGGATTACGTTGAGATACGAGCAGTACTTC	CASSIGITLRYEQYF
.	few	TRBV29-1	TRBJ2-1	TGCAGCGTTGAAGGTAGCGGCGGGATTCGTTACAATGAGCAGTTCTTC	CSVEGSGGIRYNEQFF
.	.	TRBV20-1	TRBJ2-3	TGCAGTGCTAGAGATAATACGCAGTATTTT	CSARDNTQYF
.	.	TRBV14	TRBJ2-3	TGTGCCAGCAGCCAGGACTGGCGGGCTAGCACAGATACGCAGTATTTT	CASSQDWRASTDTQYF
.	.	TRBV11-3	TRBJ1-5	TGTGCCAGCAGCTACCCGGGACAACCTAATCAGCCCCAGCATTTT	CASSYPGQPNQPQHF
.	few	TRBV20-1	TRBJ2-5	TGCAGTGCTCCCCAAGAGACCCAGTACTTC	CSAPQETQYF
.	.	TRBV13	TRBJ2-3	TGTGCCAGCAGCTTAGGGGGTGCAGATACGCAGTATTTT	CASSLGGADTQYF
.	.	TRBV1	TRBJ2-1	TGCACCAGCACCCCAGGGCGACTAGCGGGAGTTTCGGACGCGAATGAGCAGTTCTTC	CTSTPGRLAGVSDANEQFF
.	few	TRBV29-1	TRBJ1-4	TGCAGCGTTAGACGTAGGGAAAAACTGTTTTTT	CSVRRREKLFF
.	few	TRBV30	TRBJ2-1	TGTGCCTGGAGTTTTGGGAGTGAGCAGTTCTTC	CAWSFGSEQFF
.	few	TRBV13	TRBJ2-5	TGTGCCAGCAGCTCAAGGACTAACCAAGAGACCCAGTACTTC	CASSSRTNQETQYF
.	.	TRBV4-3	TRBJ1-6	TGCGCCAGCAGCCAAGAACTGCAGGGAATAATTTCACCCCTCCACTTT	CASSQELQGIISPLHF
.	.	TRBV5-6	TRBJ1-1	TGTGCCAGCAGCTTGCGGGGGCTGGGAAACACTGAAGCTTTCTTT	CASSLRGLGNTEAFF
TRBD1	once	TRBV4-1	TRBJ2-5	TGCGCCAGCAGCCAAGAAGGACAGGGGGCCGTAGGAACCCAGTACTTC	CASSQEGQGAVGTQYF
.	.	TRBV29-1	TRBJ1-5	TGCAGCGTGCGGGACCACAATCAGCCCCAGCATTTT	CSVRDHNQPQHF
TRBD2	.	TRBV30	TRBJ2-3	TGTGCCTGGAGTGTCAGCGGGAGCCCCGATACGCAGTATTTT	CAWSVSGSPDTQYF
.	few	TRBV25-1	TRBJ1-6	TGTGCCAGCAGGCCGGGAAATTCACCCCTCCACTTT	CASRPGNSPLHF
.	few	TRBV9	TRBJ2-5	TGTGCCAGCAACCGATCTAGGGGCGGGCCACAAGAGACCCAGTACTTC	CASNRSRGGPQETQYF
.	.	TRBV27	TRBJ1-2	TGTGCCAGCAGGGGACACAGCTATGGCTACACCTTC	CASRGHSYGYTF